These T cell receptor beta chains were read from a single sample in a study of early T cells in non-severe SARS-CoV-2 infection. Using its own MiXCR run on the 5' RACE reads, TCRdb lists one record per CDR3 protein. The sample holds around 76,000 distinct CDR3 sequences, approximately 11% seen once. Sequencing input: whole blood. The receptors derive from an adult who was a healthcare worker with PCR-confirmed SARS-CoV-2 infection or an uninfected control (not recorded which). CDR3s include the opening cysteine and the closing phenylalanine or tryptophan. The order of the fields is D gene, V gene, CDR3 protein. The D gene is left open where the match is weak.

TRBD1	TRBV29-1	CSGYRGRETQYF
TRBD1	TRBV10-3	CAISVWDRANSPLHF
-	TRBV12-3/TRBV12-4	CASRTSTSTDTQYF
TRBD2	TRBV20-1	CSATGTSPNYEQYF
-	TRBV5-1	CASSLYESSYNEQFF
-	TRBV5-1	CASSLTGEHTEAFF
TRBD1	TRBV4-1	CATQGDQETQYF
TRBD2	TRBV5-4	CASSLPAGGTDTQYF
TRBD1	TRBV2	CASIRDRAGNTIYF
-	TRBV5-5	CASSLGQELFF
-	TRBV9	CASSPGGARTGELFF
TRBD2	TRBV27	CASSFSPPSGAADTQYF
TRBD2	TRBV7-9	CASSPRGGADTQYF
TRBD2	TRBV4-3	CASSQAERGIQYF
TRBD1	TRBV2	CASCPDRGQTQYF
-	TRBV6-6	CASSYVGGHGYTF